A selection of T cell receptor beta chains follows, all from one sample in a study of brain T cells in children with intractable seizures. Data came from immunoSEQ multiplex PCR; TCRdb stores just in-frame clones and leaves some out. The table lists approximately 330,000 clones, about 93% of them singletons. The specimen comprised peripheral blood, sampled roughly 5 months after surgery. These receptors were collected from a boy under two years old with tuberous sclerosis and intractable seizures. The conserved cysteine and the conserved F or W are not part of the CDR3 here.

TRBV12-5,TRBJ1-5,ASGPTGISNQPQH
TRBV7-9,TRBJ2-5,ASSLTGAEGETQY
TRBV6-5,TRBJ2-1,ASRLAGVYNEQF
TRBV24-1,TRBJ1-5,ATSSGGEVQPQH
TRBV5-1,TRBJ2-1,ASSLVRGGFNEQF
TRBV5-4,TRBJ1-1,ASSLQGADTEAF
TRBV4-1,TRBJ1-1,ASSHGGWEATEAF
TRBV12-3/TRBV12-4,TRBJ2-7,ASSSREGSRY
TRBV6-5,TRBJ1-4,ASRGLKGEKLF
TRBV24-1,TRBJ1-1,ATRGAAGAEAF
TRBV15,TRBJ1-2,ATSRDGANYGYT
TRBV11-2,TRBJ2-6,ASSLFRPQGTGANVLT
TRBV12-3/TRBV12-4,TRBJ2-1,ASSPGTHNEQF
TRBV5-6,TRBJ2-1,ASSVYLTVAFGNEQF
TRBV11-2,TRBJ2-7,ASSLGRLAATYEQY
TRBV18,TRBJ2-7,ASSFGQGDYEQY
TRBV3-1/TRBV3-2,TRBJ2-6,ASSTLDTTLPGANVLT
TRBV6-5,TRBJ2-7,ASSSAGTGTYEQY
TRBV7-2,TRBJ1-4,ASSLIGLNEKLF
TRBV11-3,TRBJ2-4,ASSLGFPGGEAKNIQY
TRBV7-9,TRBJ2-2,ASSFPTSGLNTGELF
TRBV30,TRBJ2-3,AWSVGTTQMDTQY
TRBV18,TRBJ2-7,ASSQDNRGYLYEQY
TRBV5-1,TRBJ2-5,ASSTGQGPQETQY
TRBV7-2,TRBJ2-1,ASSLIVVSSGEQF
TRBV10-3,TRBJ2-7,AIRASEAYEQY
TRBV5-1,TRBJ2-2,ASSLGARRTGELF
TRBV27,TRBJ2-7,ASSFNTGGEQY
TRBV2,TRBJ2-7,ASSAGTGVYEQY
TRBV20-1,TRBJ2-7,SSTPGGEQY
TRBV2,TRBJ1-1,ASRTGNTEAF
TRBV27,TRBJ1-1,ASSLSRYLEAF
TRBV19,TRBJ2-7,ASSIDRGGTYEQY
TRBV30,TRBJ2-1,AWSPPWVGNEQF
TRBV20-1,TRBJ2-7,SALGSYEQY
TRBV24-1,TRBJ2-1,ATSDTSRSDEQF
TRBV9,TRBJ2-5,ASSVDVAGSQY
TRBV13,TRBJ1-1,ASTDGKTVLAGVNTEAF
TRBV11-2,TRBJ2-7,ASSQPGQGIDEQY
TRBV6-4,TRBJ1-1,ASSSGLDTEAF
TRBV29-1,TRBJ2-7,SVVGGAAYEQY
TRBV7-9,TRBJ2-7,ASSFSGRAYEQY
TRBV2,TRBJ1-2,ASSGTGLTNYGYT
TRBV11-2,TRBJ2-7,ASSLVLGQHYEQY
TRBV20-1,TRBJ2-1,SVSRRNEQF
TRBV12-3/TRBV12-4,TRBJ1-1,ASSNGADEAF
TRBV10-2,TRBJ2-7,ASSRPGQGTYEQY
TRBV11-3,TRBJ1-2,ASSLRQDPGGYT
TRBV19,TRBJ2-7,ASRRAGAYEQY
TRBV27,TRBJ2-1,ASSGGGTSGRYRDEQF
TRBV7-3,TRBJ2-3,ASSPTGTSIPATDTQY
TRBV19,TRBJ2-2,ASSSQGGTGELF
TRBV7-3,TRBJ2-2,ASSLISGTTGELF
TRBV6-5,TRBJ2-7,ASRPGQNYEQY